Shown below are 14 T cell receptor beta chains from a single sample sequenced in a study of blood T cell repertoires in COVID-19. Libraries were prepared by immunoSEQ multiplex PCR; TCRdb keeps only in-frame clonotypes and omits some of them. Of around 200,000 clones listed, nearly 90% were seen once; the top ten hold approximately 12%. Input material: peripheral blood. The receptors come from a young woman who had recovered from COVID-19.

The chain carries TRBV13 and TRBJ2-7, with 11 bases lining up with TRBD2. Germline trimming cut 5 bases from V and 6 bases from J; bases unmatched to any gene: 9. The germline CDR1 and CDR2 sequences are PRHDT and FYEKMQ (reference sequence). This CDR3 has 15 amino acids. The CDR3 here is CASSNTLAGVGEQYF. As DNA, the CDR3 is TGTGCCAGCAGCAACACACTAGCGGGAGTAGGCGAGCAGTACTTC.

The CDR3 sequence is CAWSVGAGNQPQHF. The CDR3 DNA sequence: TGTGCCTGGAGTGTGGGGGCGGGCAATCAGCCCCAGCATTTT. This rearrangement joins TRBV30 to TRBJ1-5; tentatively, D is TRBD1 (6 bases). Germline CDR1 reads GTSNPN; CDR2 reads SVGIG (reference sequence). The CDR3 covers 14 residues. V lost 0 bases, J lost 2 bases, and 8 bases lay in between. Full variable domain (remainder filled in from reference TRBV30 and TRBJ1-5): SQTIHQWPATLVQPVGSPLSLECTVEGTSNPNLYWYRQAAGRGLQLLFYSVGIGQISSEVPQNLSASRPQDRQFILSSKKLLLSDSGFYLCAWSVGAGNQPQHFGDGTRLSIL.

The chain couples TRBV12-3 or TRBV12-4 to TRBJ2-3, with 7 bases lining up with TRBD2. Trimming removed 2 bases from V and 5 bases from J; junction bases left unmatched: 1. The CDR3 has 13 amino acids. CDR3 in amino acids: CASSLIAGDTQYF. The CDR3 DNA reads TGTGCCAGCAGTTTAATAGCGGGAGATACGCAGTATTTT.

The J gene is TRBJ2-2, the V gene TRBV24-1; TRBD1 is a possible D gene (5 bases). Germline loops: CDR1 KGHDR, CDR2 SFDVKD. This CDR3 has 14 amino acids. Trimming stripped 3 bases from V and 6 bases from J, with 10 bases between. CDR3 loop: CATSDVTAPGELFF. CDR3 DNA sequence: TGTGCCACCAGTGATGTGACAGCCCCCGGGGAGCTGTTTTTT.

V gene TRBV11-3 combines with J gene TRBJ2-2; a weak D match, TRBD2 (5 bases). The germline V gene encodes CDR1 SGHNT and CDR2 YENEEA. The V end was cut by 1 base, the J end by 8 bases, with 8 bases between. This CDR3 has 13 amino acids. This CDR3 is CASSLGELGELFF. The CDR3 DNA is TGTGCCAGCAGCTTAGGGGAGCTAGGGGAGCTGTTTTTT.

V usage is TRBV4-3 and J usage is TRBJ2-3; 7 bases map to TRBD2. V gave up 0 bases and J gave up 2 bases; unmatched junction bases: 8. This CDR3 is 17 amino acids long. The germline CDR1 and CDR2 sequences are LGHNA and YSLEER. The DNA for the CDR3 is TGCGCCAGCAGCCAAGATCTGGGCGGGAGTGCCACAGATACGCAGTATTTT. Translating it yields CASSQDLGGSATDTQYF.

This clone showed up just a few times. This sequence joins TRBV5-1 and TRBJ2-1; possibly TRBD2 for D (5 bases). The V gene's germline CDR1 is SGHRS and CDR2 YFSETQ. The ends were cut back, 1 base at V and 2 bases at J, with 16 bases in the middle. This CDR3 is built from 17 residues. This chain's CDR3 is CASSLKLVSGTYNEQFF. CDR3 sequence (DNA): TGCGCCAGCAGCTTGAAGTTGGTGAGCGGTACCTACAATGAGCAGTTCTTC.

This chain joins TRBV10-3 and TRBJ1-2; TRBD1 aligns across 8 bases. Germline CDR1 is ENHRY and CDR2 is SYGVKD. This CDR3 contains 15 residues. V trimming: 6 bases; J trimming: 5 bases; junction bases outside the gene matches: 11. The CDR3 spells CAISLREQGVYGYTF. CDR3 in DNA: TGTGCCATCAGCCTTCGGGAACAGGGGGTATATGGCTACACCTTC.

The J gene is TRBJ2-1, the V gene TRBV2; TRBD2 matches 7 bases. Germline lookup yields CDR1 SNHLY and CDR2 FYNNEI. The CDR3 is made up of 14 amino acids. J lost 4 bases, V lost 1 base, and 1 base had no gene match. In DNA, the CDR3 is TGTGCCAGCAGTGAAGGAGCGGGATACAATGAGCAGTTCTTC. Its translation is CASSEGAGYNEQFF.

The V call is TRBV30, the J call TRBJ1-1, with a possible D match to TRBD1 (5 bases). This CDR3 contains 13 residues. Germline CDR1 GTSNPN, CDR2 SVGIG (reference sequence). The V end lost 1 base, the J end lost 4 bases, and 10 bases lay between the germline ends. CDR3 region: CAWSDGGSTEAFF. Written as DNA, the CDR3 is TGTGCCTGGAGTGACGGGGGTAGCACTGAAGCTTTCTTT.

The V gene is TRBV27, the J gene TRBJ2-7; 9 bases align to TRBD1. This CDR3 is 14 amino acids long. The V gene end was trimmed by 3 bases and the J gene end by 4 bases; junction bases not matched to a gene: 4. The germline gives CDR1 MNHEY, CDR2 SMNVEV (reference sequence). CDR3 in DNA: TGTGCCAGCAGTTTCCTCGGGACAGGGTACGAGCAGTACTTC. Translation gives CASSFLGTGYEQYF.

The chain links TRBV9 to TRBJ1-4; D is ambiguous. V lost 0 bases and J lost 0, with 18 bases in between. Germline V CDR1 and CDR2: SGDLS, YYNGEE. The CDR3 runs to 19 residues. This CDR3 reads CASSVGSATGLATNEKLFF. CDR3 nucleotides: TGTGCCAGCAGCGTAGGGTCAGCTACCGGACTTGCAACTAATGAAAAACTGTTTTTT.

The V call is TRBV6-6, the J call TRBJ1-1, with 7 bases identical to TRBD1. Germline-derived CDR1 and CDR2 are MNHNY and SVGAGI (reference sequence). The CDR3 extends over 15 amino acids. With 3 bases clipped from V and 3 bases from J, the junction kept 7 bases outside the gene matches. The CDR3 DNA reads as TGTGCCAGCAGTTATAAGGGGGCCGAAGACACTGAAGCTTTCTTT. Its protein is CASSYKGAEDTEAFF.

The chain employs TRBV7-3 and TRBJ2-1; tentatively, D is TRBD2 (5 bases). Germline-derived CDR1 and CDR2 are SGHTA and FQGTGA. With 7 bases removed from V and 9 bases from J, the gap between germline ends came to 10 bases. The CDR3 is 11 residues long. The DNA for the CDR3 is TGTGCCAGCACCGAGGGAGCTGAGCAGTTCTTC. Its protein is CASTEGAEQFF.